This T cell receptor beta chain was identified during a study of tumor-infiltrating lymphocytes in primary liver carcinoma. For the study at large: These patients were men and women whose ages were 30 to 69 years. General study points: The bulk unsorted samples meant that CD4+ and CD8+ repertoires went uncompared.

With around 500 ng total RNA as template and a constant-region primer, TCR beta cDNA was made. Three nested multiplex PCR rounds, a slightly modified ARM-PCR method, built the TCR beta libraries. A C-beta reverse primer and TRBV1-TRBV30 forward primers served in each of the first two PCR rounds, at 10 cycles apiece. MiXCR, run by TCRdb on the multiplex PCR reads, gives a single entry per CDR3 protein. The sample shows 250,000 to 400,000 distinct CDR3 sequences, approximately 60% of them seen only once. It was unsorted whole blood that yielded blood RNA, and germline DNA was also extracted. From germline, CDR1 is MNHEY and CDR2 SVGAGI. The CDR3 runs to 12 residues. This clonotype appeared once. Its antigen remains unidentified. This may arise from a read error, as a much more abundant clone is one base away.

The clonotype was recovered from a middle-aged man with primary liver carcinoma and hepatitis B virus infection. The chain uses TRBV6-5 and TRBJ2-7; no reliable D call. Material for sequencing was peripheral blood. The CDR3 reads CASGGLVGEEYF. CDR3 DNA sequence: TGTGCCAGCGGTGGTTTGGTGGGCGAGGAGTACTTC.